This T cell receptor (beta chain) was profiled in a study of regulatory T cells in long-lasting Graves disease. Whole-study results and caveats: Less diverse TCR repertoires were seen in persistent Graves' patients than in newly diagnosed ones.

The sample's time point: newly diagnosed GD, antithyroid drugs for less than 3 months. There was RNA extracted from PBMCs, and the TCR library was made from it. Graves' disease diagnosis was established per American Thyroid Association guidelines. Each of the patients was recruited from an endocrinology department situated in Xi'an, China. To make TCR beta libraries, researchers used iRepertoire HTBI primers and Arm-PCR of CDR3 regions. TCRdb re-analysed the multiplex PCR reads in MiXCR, keeping a single row per CDR3 protein. Among hundreds of thousands of distinct CDR3 sequences listed, less than 20% were seen once. This clonotype was counted ten times or more. Its matching antigen is unknown. The V end was cut by 4 bases, the J end by 3 bases, with 7 bases between. The germline CDR1 and CDR2 sequences are SGDLS and YYNGEE. The CDR3 length is 13 residues.

Sample: peripheral blood mononuclear cells (PBMCs), taken at new diagnosis, from a patient treated with antithyroid drugs. The origin of this receptor is a female donor with Graves disease. The chain combines TRBV9 with TRBJ2-2; D call uncertain. Written as DNA, the CDR3 is TGTGCCAGCAGCCTAGAGCACACCGGGGAGCTGTTTTTT. It is translated as CASSLEHTGELFF.